These 16 T cell receptor beta chains share one sample of origin, sequenced in a study of low-dose radiotherapy and immunotherapy resistance in tumors. Indicated time point: before trial treatment. First-strand cDNA used TRAV- and TRBV-specific primers, covering alpha and beta chains. Amplification, which lasted roughly 20 PCR cycles, used a constant-region primer and V-primer adapter to amplify TCRs. TCRdb ran MiXCR on the reads and lists one entry per CDR3 protein. The sample yields tens of thousands of distinct CDR3 sequences, less than 40% seen once. This specimen consisted of PBMCs, obtained before treatment. These receptors all come from a female donor with ovarian cancer.

There are many counts of this clonotype. This sequence joins TRBV4-3 and TRBJ2-1, with 12 nucleotides matching TRBD1. The CDR3 is 15 residues long. Trimming removed 1 base from V and 10 bases from J; junction bases left unmatched: 5. Per the germline V gene, CDR1 is LGHNA and CDR2 is YSLEER. The CDR3 bases are TGCGCCAGCAGCCAAGTAGGGACAGGGGGCGGGGAGCAGTTCTTC. Its protein product is CASSQVGTGGGEQFF.

There are many counts of this clonotype. The chain couples TRBV3-1 to TRBJ2-5, with 8 bases matching TRBD2. The V gene end was trimmed by 4 bases and the J gene end by 3 bases; junction bases not matched to a gene: 7. Per the germline V gene, CDR1 is LGHDT and CDR2 is YNNKEL (reference sequence). This CDR3 has 15 residues. The DNA for the CDR3 is TGTGCCAGCAGCCCCGTCTCACTAGCGGAAGAGACCCAGTACTTC. Encoded protein: CASSPVSLAEETQYF.

The rearrangement links TRBV6-5 to TRBJ1-1; possible D gene TRBD1, 5 bases. Trimming shortened V by 6 bases and J by 3 bases, and 14 bases separated the two germline ends. The CDR3 consists of 14 residues. Germline V gives CDR1 MNHEY, CDR2 SVGAGI. The CDR3 DNA reads as TGTGCCAGCAGAGACCCGGGACGGTACACTGAAGCTTTCTTT. This translates into CASRDPGRYTEAFF.

There are many counts of this clonotype. The gene calls are TRBV20-1 and TRBJ2-1; 7 bases are a match to TRBD1. CDR3 size: 17 residues. Germline V gene data show CDR1 as DFQATT and CDR2 as SNEGSKA (reference sequence). With V trimmed by 0 bases and J by 0 bases, 8 bases remained unmatched. CDR3 in amino acids: CSARDRGLRSSYNEQFF. Here the CDR3 DNA reads TGCAGTGCTAGAGATAGGGGGCTGCGGAGCTCCTACAATGAGCAGTTCTTC.

This clonotype has at least ten counts. The rearrangement links TRBV2 to TRBJ2-1; D is perhaps TRBD1 (5 bases). The CDR3 totals 17 residues. From germline, CDR1 is SNHLY and CDR2 FYNNEI. V gave up 3 bases and J gave up 5 bases, with 20 bases separating them. The CDR3 DNA reads as TGTGCCAGCAGTGATCTTGTGCCCTTGGACACGAACAATGAGCAGTTCTTC. It translates to CASSDLVPLDTNNEQFF.

V usage is TRBV5-1 and J usage is TRBJ2-5, with 7 bases lining up with TRBD1. With V trimmed by 0 bases and J by 5 bases, 4 bases remained unmatched. The CDR3 length is 14 residues. In germline, CDR1 is SGHRS, CDR2 YFSETQ. This chain's CDR3 is CASSLEGARETQYF. CDR3 bases: TGCGCCAGCAGCTTGGAGGGGGCTAGGGAGACCCAGTACTTC.

This clonotype was detected ten times or more. The chain has TRBV5-1 and TRBJ2-5; no definite D call. The CDR3 is made up of 13 amino acids. Germline assignment: CDR1 SGHRS and CDR2 YFSETQ. V lost 7 bases and J lost 5, with 15 bases in between. CDR3 DNA sequence: TGCGCCAGCCACTTTACGCCGATGGAGACCCAGTACTTC. Its protein product is CASHFTPMETQYF.

The V gene is TRBV12-3 or TRBV12-4, the J gene TRBJ1-1; perhaps TRBD1 as D (6 bases). This CDR3 contains 15 residues. Trimming took 8 bases from V and 1 from J, leaving 17 bases between them. DNA for the CDR3: TGTGCCAGCTCATGGGTGAGGGGGGCGAACACTGAAGCTTTCTTT. As protein: CASSWVRGANTEAFF.

This clonotype was counted between two and nine times. The V call is TRBV9, the J call TRBJ2-2; D remains ambiguous. CDR1 SGDLS and CDR2 YYNGEE come from the germline V gene. CDR3 length: 14 residues. Deletions cut 0 bases from V and 8 bases from J, with 11 bases between. The CDR3 DNA sequence: TGTGCCAGCAGCGTAGAATGGGGTGGAGGGGAGCTGTTTTTT. It specifies CASSVEWGGGELFF.

At least ten counts were recorded for this clonotype. V gene TRBV7-9 combines with J gene TRBJ2-7; 8 bases match TRBD2. Germline CDR1 and CDR2: SEHNR and FQNEAQ (reference sequence). Trimming removed 5 bases from V and 3 bases from J; junction bases left unmatched: 6. This CDR3 comprises 14 residues. CDR3 DNA sequence: TGTGCCAGCAGCCCTAGCGGGCAACTCTACGAGCAGTACTTC. Translation: CASSPSGQLYEQYF. Based on the CDR3 plus reference TRBV7-9 and TRBJ2-7, the full variable domain is DTGVSQNPRHKITKRGQNVTFRCDPISEHNRLYWYRQTLGQGPEFLTYFQNEAQLEKSRLLSDRFSAERPKGSFSTLEIQRTEQGDSAMYLCASSPSGQLYEQYFGPGTRLTVT.

This clonotype was seen ten or more times. The chain joins TRBV13 to TRBJ2-7; maybe TRBD2 (5 bases). The CDR3 sequence is 12 residues long. Trimming removed 5 bases at V and 3 bases at J, with 8 bases between. CDR1 and CDR2 from the germline V gene are PRHDT and FYEKMQ (reference sequence). The CDR3 sequence is CASSKRDYEQYF. Here the CDR3 DNA reads TGTGCCAGCAGCAAACGGGACTACGAGCAGTACTTC. The full variable domain, with the rest looked up from reference TRBV13 and TRBJ2-7, is AAGVIQSPRHLIKEKRETATLKCYPIPRHDTVYWYQQGPGQDPQFLISFYEKMQSDKGSIPDRFSAQQFSDYHSELNMSSLELGDSALYFCASSKRDYEQYFGPGTRLTVT.

This clonotype has at least ten counts. J is TRBJ2-1 and V is TRBV3-1, with 7 bases identical to TRBD2. Germline CDR1 and CDR2: LGHDT and YNNKEL (reference sequence). The CDR3 extends over 18 amino acids. The V gene end was trimmed by 2 bases and the J gene end by 5 bases; junction bases not matched to a gene: 15. The CDR3 region has the DNA TGTGCCAGCAGCCAATGGACGGGGGGACGAGTGGATAACAATGAGCAGTTCTTC. Translating it yields CASSQWTGGRVDNNEQFF.

This clonotype was detected only a few times. CDR3 bases: TGTGCCAGCAGTCACACAAAGGGACTAGCGGAATACAATGAGCAGTTCTTC. This translates into CASSHTKGLAEYNEQFF. The chain joins TRBV6-2 or TRBV6-3 to TRBJ2-1; TRBD2 aligns across 11 bases. With 5 bases clipped from V and 4 bases from J, the junction kept 10 bases outside the gene matches. In germline, CDR1 is MNHEY, CDR2 SVGEGT. CDR3 size: 17 residues.

J is TRBJ1-2 and V is TRBV18; 7 nucleotides match TRBD1. CDR3 length equals 14 residues. Per germline, CDR1 KGHSH and CDR2 LQKENI. The trim removed 4 bases at V and 4 bases at J, leaving 6 bases unmatched. The CDR3 spells CASSLDRSSYGYTF. CDR3 DNA sequence: TGTGCCAGCTCACTGGACAGGAGCTCCTATGGCTACACCTTC.

This clonotype was detected ten times or more. The chain links TRBV7-9 to TRBJ2-5; D might be TRBD1 (5 bases). The CDR3 totals 14 residues. Germline CDR1 is SEHNR and CDR2 is FQNEAQ (reference sequence). Trimming took off 5 bases at V and 1 base at J, with 11 bases between the two ends. Written as DNA, the CDR3 is TGTGCCAGCAGCCTTGCAAGGGGCCAAGAGACCCAGTACTTC. Residues: CASSLARGQETQYF.

In this sample, this clonotype turned up many times. The chain recombines TRBV12-3 or TRBV12-4 with TRBJ2-1; perhaps TRBD2 as D (6 bases). Trimming removed 6 bases at V and 10 bases at J, with 13 bases between. CDR3 length: 12 amino acids. The CDR3 DNA reads as TGTGCCAGCAGCTCGGGAGCGCGGGAGCAGTTCTTC. It yields the protein CASSSGAREQFF.